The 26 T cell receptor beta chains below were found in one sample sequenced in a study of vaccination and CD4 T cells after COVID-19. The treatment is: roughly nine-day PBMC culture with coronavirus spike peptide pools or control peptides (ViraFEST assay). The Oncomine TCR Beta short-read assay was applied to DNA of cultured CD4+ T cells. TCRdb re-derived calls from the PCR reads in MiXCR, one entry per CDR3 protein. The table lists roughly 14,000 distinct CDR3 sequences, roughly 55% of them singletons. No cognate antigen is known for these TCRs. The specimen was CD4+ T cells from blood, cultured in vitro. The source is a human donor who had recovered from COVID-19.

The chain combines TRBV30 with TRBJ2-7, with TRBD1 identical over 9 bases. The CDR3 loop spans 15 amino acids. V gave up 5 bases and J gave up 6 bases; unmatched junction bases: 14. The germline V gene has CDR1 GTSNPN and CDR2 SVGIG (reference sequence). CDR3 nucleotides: TGTGCCTGGTCGCCCCGAGGGACAGGGAAGTTCGAGCAGTACTTC. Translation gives CAWSPRGTGKFEQYF.

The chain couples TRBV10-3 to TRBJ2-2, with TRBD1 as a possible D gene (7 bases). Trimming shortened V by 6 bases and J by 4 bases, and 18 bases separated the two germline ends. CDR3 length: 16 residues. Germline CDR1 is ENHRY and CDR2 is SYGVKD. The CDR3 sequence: CAISPGTGEATGELFF. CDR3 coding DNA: TGTGCCATCAGCCCCGGTACAGGGGAGGCCACCGGGGAGCTGTTTTTT.

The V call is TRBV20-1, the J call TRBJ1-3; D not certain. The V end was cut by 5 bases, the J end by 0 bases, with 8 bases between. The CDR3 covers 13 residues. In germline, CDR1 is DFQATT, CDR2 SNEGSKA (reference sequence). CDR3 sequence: CSAGSISGNTIYF. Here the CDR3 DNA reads TGCAGTGCTGGGTCCATCTCTGGAAACACCATATATTTT.

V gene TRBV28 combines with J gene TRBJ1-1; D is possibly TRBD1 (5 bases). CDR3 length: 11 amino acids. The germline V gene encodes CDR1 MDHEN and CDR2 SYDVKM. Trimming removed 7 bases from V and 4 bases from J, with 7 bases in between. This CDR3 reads CASTGVTEAFF. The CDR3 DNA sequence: TGTGCCAGCACGGGGGTCACTGAAGCTTTCTTT. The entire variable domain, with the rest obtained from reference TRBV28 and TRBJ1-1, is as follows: DVKVTQSSRYLVKRTGEKVFLECVQDMDHENMFWYRQDPGLGLRLIYFSYDVKMKEKGDIPEGYSVSREKKERFSLILESASTNQTSMYLCASTGVTEAFFGQGTRLTVV.

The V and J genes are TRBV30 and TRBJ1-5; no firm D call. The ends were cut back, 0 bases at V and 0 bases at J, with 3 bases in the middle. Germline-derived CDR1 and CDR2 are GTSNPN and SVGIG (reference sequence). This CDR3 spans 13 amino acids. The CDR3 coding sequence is TGTGCCTGGAGTGTGGTTAGCAATCAGCCCCAGCATTTT. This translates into CAWSVVSNQPQHF.

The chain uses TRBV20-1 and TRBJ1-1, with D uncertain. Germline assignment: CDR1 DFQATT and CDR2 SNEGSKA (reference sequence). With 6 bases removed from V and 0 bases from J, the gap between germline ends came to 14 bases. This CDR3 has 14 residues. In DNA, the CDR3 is TGCAGTGCCTCGGAAGGTGAGGTGAACACTGAAGCTTTCTTT. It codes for CSASEGEVNTEAFF.

The CDR3 region has the DNA TGTGCCAGCCGTTCCCGGGTACCCCACTACGAGCAGTACTTC. This gives the protein CASRSRVPHYEQYF. The genes are TRBV28 and TRBJ2-7, with D unclear. The V end lost 8 bases, the J end lost 3 bases, and 17 bases lay between the germline ends. The germline gives CDR1 MDHEN, CDR2 SYDVKM. The CDR3 runs to 14 residues.

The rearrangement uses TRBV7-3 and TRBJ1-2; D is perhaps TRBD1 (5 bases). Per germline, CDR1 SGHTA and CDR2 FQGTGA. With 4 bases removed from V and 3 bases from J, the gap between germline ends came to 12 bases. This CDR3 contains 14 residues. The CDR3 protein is CASSSGQGDYGYTF. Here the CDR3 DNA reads TGTGCCAGCAGCTCTGGGCAGGGTGACTATGGCTACACCTTC.

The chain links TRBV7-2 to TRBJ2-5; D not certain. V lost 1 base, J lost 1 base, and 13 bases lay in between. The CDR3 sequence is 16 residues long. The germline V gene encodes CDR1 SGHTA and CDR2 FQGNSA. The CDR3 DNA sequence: TGTGCCAGCAGCTTAGGCCACCGAACCCCCCAAGAGACCCAGTACTTC. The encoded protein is CASSLGHRTPQETQYF.

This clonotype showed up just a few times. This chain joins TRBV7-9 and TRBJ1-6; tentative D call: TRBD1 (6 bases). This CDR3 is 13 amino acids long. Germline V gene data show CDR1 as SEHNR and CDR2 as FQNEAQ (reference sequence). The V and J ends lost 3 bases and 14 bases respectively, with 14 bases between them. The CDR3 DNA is TGTGCCAGCAGCTTGGCGGCAGGGGAGGCCCTCCACTTT. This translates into CASSLAAGEALHF.

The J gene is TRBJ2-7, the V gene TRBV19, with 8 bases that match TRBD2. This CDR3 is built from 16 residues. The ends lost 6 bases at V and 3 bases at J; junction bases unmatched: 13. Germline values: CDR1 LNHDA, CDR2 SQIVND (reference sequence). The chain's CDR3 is CASRTAGTRGNYEQYF. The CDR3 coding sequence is TGTGCCAGTAGAACAGCCGGGACTAGGGGGAACTACGAGCAGTACTTC. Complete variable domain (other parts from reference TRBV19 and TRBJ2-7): DGGITQSPKYLFRKEGQNVTLSCEQNLNHDAMYWYRQDPGQGLRLIYYSQIVNDFQKGDIAEGYSVSREKKESFPLTVTSAQKNPTAFYLCASRTAGTRGNYEQYFGPGTRLTVT.

As DNA, the CDR3 is TGTGCCAGCAGCCAGGACAGTCGAGGCGGCTACACCTTC. It specifies CASSQDSRGGYTF. The V and J genes are TRBV5-4 and TRBJ1-2; D might be TRBD1 (6 bases). Germline V CDR1 and CDR2: SGHNT, YYREEE (reference sequence). Trimming shortened V by 4 bases and J by 8 bases, and 15 bases separated the two germline ends. The CDR3 is made up of 13 amino acids.

The DNA for the CDR3 is TGCAGTGCCGTCCTGGGCTTCAATCAGCCCCAGCATTTT. Protein product: CSAVLGFNQPQHF. This chain uses TRBV20-1 with TRBJ1-5, with no clear D. This CDR3 has 13 amino acids. Per germline, CDR1 DFQATT and CDR2 SNEGSKA (reference sequence). V dropped 6 bases and J dropped 3 bases, with 12 bases sitting between them.

The CDR3 sequence is CSSRGSRIEQFF. The DNA for the CDR3 is TGCAGTTCCCGGGGGAGCAGGATTGAGCAGTTCTTC. The chain uses TRBV20-1 and TRBJ2-1; tentatively, D is TRBD2 (6 bases). The V gene lost 8 bases and the J gene lost 9 bases, with 17 bases spanning the gap. The CDR3 runs 12 residues. From germline, CDR1 is DFQATT and CDR2 SNEGSKA (reference sequence).

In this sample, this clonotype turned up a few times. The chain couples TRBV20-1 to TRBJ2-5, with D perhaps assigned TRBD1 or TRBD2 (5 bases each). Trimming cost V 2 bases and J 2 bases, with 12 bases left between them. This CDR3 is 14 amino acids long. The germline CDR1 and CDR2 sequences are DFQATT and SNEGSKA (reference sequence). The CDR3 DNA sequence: TGCAGTGCTAGACCCAGCGGACATCAAGAGACCCAGTACTTC. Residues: CSARPSGHQETQYF.

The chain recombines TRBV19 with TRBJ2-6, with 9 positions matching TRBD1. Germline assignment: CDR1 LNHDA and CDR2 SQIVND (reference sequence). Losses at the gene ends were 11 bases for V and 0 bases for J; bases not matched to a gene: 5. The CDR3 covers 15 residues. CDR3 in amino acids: CAAGQGSSGANVLTF. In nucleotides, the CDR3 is TGTGCCGCCGGACAGGGGAGCTCTGGGGCCAACGTCCTGACTTTC.

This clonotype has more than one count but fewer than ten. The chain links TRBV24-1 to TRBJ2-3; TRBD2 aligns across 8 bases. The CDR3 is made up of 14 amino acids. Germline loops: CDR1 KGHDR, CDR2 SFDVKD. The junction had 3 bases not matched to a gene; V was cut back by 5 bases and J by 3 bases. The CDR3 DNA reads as TGTGCCACCAGTGGGGCTAGCGGGACAGATACGCAGTATTTT. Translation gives CATSGASGTDTQYF.

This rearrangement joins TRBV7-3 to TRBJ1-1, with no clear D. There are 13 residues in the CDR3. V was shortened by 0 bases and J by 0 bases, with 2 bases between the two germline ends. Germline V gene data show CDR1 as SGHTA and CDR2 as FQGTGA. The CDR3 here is CASSLTLNTEAFF. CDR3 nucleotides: TGTGCCAGCAGCTTAACTTTGAACACTGAAGCTTTCTTT.

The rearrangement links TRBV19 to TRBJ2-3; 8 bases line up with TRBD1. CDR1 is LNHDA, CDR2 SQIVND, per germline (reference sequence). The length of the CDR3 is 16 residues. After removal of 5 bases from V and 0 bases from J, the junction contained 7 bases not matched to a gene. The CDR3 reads CASSAIQGVSTDTQYF. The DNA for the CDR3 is TGTGCCAGTAGTGCGATACAGGGGGTAAGCACAGATACGCAGTATTTT.

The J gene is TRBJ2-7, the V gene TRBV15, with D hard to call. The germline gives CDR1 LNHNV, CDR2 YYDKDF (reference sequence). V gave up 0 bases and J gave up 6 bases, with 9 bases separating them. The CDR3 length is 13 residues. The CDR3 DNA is TGTGCCACCAGCAGAGACATTGTACGCGAGCAGTACTTC. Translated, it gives CATSRDIVREQYF.

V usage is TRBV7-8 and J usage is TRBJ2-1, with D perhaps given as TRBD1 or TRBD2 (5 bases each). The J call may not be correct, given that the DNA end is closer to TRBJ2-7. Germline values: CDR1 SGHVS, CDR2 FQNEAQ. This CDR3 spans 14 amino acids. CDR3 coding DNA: TGTGCCAGCAGCGAGAATGGGGGTTACTACGAGCAGTACTTC. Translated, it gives CASSENGGYYEQYF.

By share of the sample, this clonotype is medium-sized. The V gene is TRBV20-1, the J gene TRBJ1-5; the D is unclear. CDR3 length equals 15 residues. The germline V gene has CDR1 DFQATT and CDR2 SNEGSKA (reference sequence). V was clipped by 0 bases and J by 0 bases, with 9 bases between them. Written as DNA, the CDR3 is TGCAGTGCTAGAGATATGAGCTATAGCAATCAGCCCCAGCATTTT. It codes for CSARDMSYSNQPQHF.

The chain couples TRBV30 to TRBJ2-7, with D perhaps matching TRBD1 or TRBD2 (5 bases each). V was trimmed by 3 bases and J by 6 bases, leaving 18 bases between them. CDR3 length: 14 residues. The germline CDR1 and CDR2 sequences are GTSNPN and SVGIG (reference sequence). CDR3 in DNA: TGTGCCTGGAGGAAGAGGGGCGCTCCGGGCGAGCAGTACTTC. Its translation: CAWRKRGAPGEQYF.

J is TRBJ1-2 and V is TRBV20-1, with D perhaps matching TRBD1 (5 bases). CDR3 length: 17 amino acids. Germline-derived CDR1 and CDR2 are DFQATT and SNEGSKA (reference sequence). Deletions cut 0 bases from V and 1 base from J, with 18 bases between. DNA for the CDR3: TGCAGTGCTAGAGAATTGACAGCCCCCGGCCTTAACTATGGCTACACCTTC. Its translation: CSARELTAPGLNYGYTF.

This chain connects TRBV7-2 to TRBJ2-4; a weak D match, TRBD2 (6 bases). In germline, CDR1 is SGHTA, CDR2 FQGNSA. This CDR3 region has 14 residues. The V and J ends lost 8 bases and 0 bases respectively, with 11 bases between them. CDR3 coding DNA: TGTGCCAGCCGGGACTCTCTAGCCAAAAACATTCAGTACTTC. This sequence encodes CASRDSLAKNIQYF.

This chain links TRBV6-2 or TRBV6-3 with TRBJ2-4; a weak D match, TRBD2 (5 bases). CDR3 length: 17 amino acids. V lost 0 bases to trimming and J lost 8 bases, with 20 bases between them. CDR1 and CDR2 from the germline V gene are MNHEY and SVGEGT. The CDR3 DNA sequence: TGTGCCAGCAGTTACTCTTGGAGCGGACTTAGCTTGGACATTCAGTACTTC. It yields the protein CASSYSWSGLSLDIQYF.